The 24 T cell receptor beta chains given below trace back to one sample, sequenced in a study of cytomegalovirus exposure and HLA in healthy donors. 60 Vbeta and 13 Jbeta primers were used in PCR. The table came from immunoSEQ multiplex PCR; TCRdb's copy has only in-frame clones and leaves some out. Seen here are 180,000 or so clones, 75% to 90% observed once, and the top ten hold about a tenth. The sequenced sample was PBMCs. The source is a man younger than 30 in good health and CMV-seropositive.

In the case of this clone: The same CDR3 is also encoded by other DNA sequences in this sample. CDR3 amino acids: CSATSTDTQYF. CDR3 DNA sequence: TGCAGTGCCACTAGCACAGATACGCAGTATTTT. This sequence joins TRBV20-1 and TRBJ2-3, with D unclear. The CDR3 is made up of 11 amino acids. CDR1 DFQATT and CDR2 SNEGSKA come from the germline V gene (reference sequence). V lost 6 bases, J lost 0 bases, and 4 bases lay in between.

The chain uses TRBV12-2 and TRBJ1-5; the D call of TRBD1 is as the table states it, not checked on the DNA. TRBV12-2 is described as a pseudogene. The CDR3 spans 16 residues. The CDR3 protein is CASRTGTGRGNQPQHF. In DNA form, the CDR3 reads TGTGCAAGTCGAACCGGGACAGGGAGAGGCAATCAGCCCCAGCATTTT.

This chain links TRBV28 with TRBJ1-5; no firm D call. Trimming removed 3 bases at V and 6 bases at J, with 18 bases between. CDR3 size: 16 residues. Germline assignment: CDR1 MDHEN and CDR2 SYDVKM. The CDR3 reads CASSFNPQWAGQPQHF. CDR3 coding DNA: TGTGCCAGCAGTTTTAATCCACAATGGGCCGGTCAGCCCCAGCATTTT.

The rearrangement uses TRBV27 and TRBJ2-7; the D gene is possibly TRBD2 (6 bases). Trimming took 5 bases from V and 0 from J, leaving 11 bases between them. The CDR3 loop spans 14 amino acids. The V gene's germline CDR1 is MNHEY and CDR2 SMNVEV (reference sequence). CDR3 residues: CASSRDFSSYEQYF. DNA of the CDR3: TGTGCCAGCAGTCGGGACTTCTCCTCCTACGAGCAGTACTTC.

As DNA, the CDR3 is TGTGCCAGCAGTTTAGCGGGTGAGAGACGCACAGATACGCAGTATTTT. It encodes CASSLAGERRTDTQYF. The chain carries TRBV27 and TRBJ2-3; possibly TRBD2 for D (5 bases). The length of the CDR3 is 16 residues. Trimming left V 2 bases short and J 1 base short, with 13 bases between. Germline V gene data show CDR1 as MNHEY and CDR2 as SMNVEV (reference sequence).

V and J are TRBV5-1 and TRBJ1-2; TRBD1 aligns across 9 bases. Germline V gene sequence: CDR1 SGHRS, CDR2 YFSETQ. The CDR3 loop spans 16 amino acids. The V gene end was trimmed by 0 bases and the J gene end by 4 bases; junction bases not matched to a gene: 7. The CDR3 is CASSLETPGQGYGYTF. The CDR3 DNA is TGCGCCAGCAGCTTGGAGACTCCGGGACAGGGCTATGGCTACACCTTC. The variable domain in full, completed from reference TRBV5-1 and TRBJ1-2, reads KAGVTQTPRYLIKTRGQQVTLSCSPISGHRSVSWYQQTPGQGLQFLFEYFSETQRNKGNFPGRFSGRQFSNSRSEMNVSTLELGDSALYLCASSLETPGQGYGYTFGSGTRLTVV.

The rearrangement uses TRBV27 and TRBJ1-4, with D possibly being TRBD1 (5 bases). The germline gives CDR1 MNHEY, CDR2 SMNVEV (reference sequence). The CDR3 totals 12 residues. The CDR3 nucleotides are TGTGCAGAGCCGGGCCCAGGGGAAAAACTGTTTTTT. Residues: CAEPGPGEKLFF.

This chain joins TRBV7-3 and TRBJ2-1; 12 positions agree with TRBD2. CDR1 and CDR2 (germline): SGHTA, FQGTGA. This CDR3 has 15 residues. After removal of 4 bases from V and 2 bases from J, the junction contained 0 bases not matched to a gene. The CDR3, as DNA: TGTGCCAGCAGCTGGACTAGCGGGACCTACAATGAGCAGTTCTTC. Translated: CASSWTSGTYNEQFF.

This chain connects TRBV5-1 to TRBJ2-5, with D perhaps matching TRBD1 (5 bases). The J call is doubtful: the DNA matches TRBJ2-7 better. Germline V lookup: CDR1 SGHRS, CDR2 YFSETQ. The CDR3 covers 15 residues. CDR3 bases: TGCGCCAGCAGCGACCTTCTGGGGCAGAACTACGAGCAGTACTTC. This gives the protein CASSDLLGQNYEQYF.

This chain joins TRBV7-9 and TRBJ1-5; no reliable D call. Germline V gene sequence: CDR1 SEHNR, CDR2 FQNEAQ (reference sequence). Trimming shortened V by 5 bases and J by 0 bases, and 5 bases separated the two germline ends. The CDR3 is made up of 13 amino acids. CDR3 region: CASSPNSNQPQHF. The CDR3 nucleotides are TGTGCCAGCAGCCCAAATAGCAATCAGCCCCAGCATTTT.

The J gene is TRBJ2-3, the V gene TRBV29-1; TRBD2 matches at 9 bases. CDR3 length: 13 amino acids. CDR1 and CDR2 from the germline V gene are SQVTM and ANQGSEA. V shed 7 bases, J shed 1 base, and the junction held 3 bases outside the gene matches. CDR3 nucleotide sequence: TGCAGCGGAGGCGGGGGGGGCACAGATACGCAGTATTTT. It codes for CSGGGGGTDTQYF.

This chain links TRBV10-1 with TRBJ2-3, with 9 positions matching TRBD1. V gave up 4 bases and J gave up 3 bases; unmatched junction bases: 8. The CDR3 consists of 16 residues. Germline assignment: CDR1 WNHNN and CDR2 SYGVQD (reference sequence). The CDR3 reads CASSATPGQGTDTQYF. The CDR3 region has the DNA TGCGCCAGCAGTGCAACTCCGGGACAGGGAACAGATACGCAGTATTTT.

This clone was found once. The DNA for the CDR3 is TGTGCCAGCAGCCCACAGACTAGTGAAGAGACCCAGTACTTC. This translates into CASSPQTSEETQYF. V is TRBV7-6 and J is TRBJ2-5; maybe TRBD2 (6 bases). V was cut by 5 bases and J by 3 bases, with 13 bases left in between. Germline V CDR1 and CDR2: SGHVS, FNYEAQ. The CDR3 is 14 residues long.

This chain joins TRBV4-2 and TRBJ2-7; 16 bases agree with TRBD2. After removal of 4 bases from V and 5 bases from J, the junction contained 11 bases not matched to a gene. CDR3 length equals 18 residues. Germline CDR1 LGHNA, CDR2 YNFKEQ. The CDR3 DNA is TGTGCCAGCAGCCGGGAAGCCGGGACTAGCGGGGGGGCTCACGAGCAGTACTTC. This sequence encodes CASSREAGTSGGAHEQYF.

The V and J genes are TRBV29-1 and TRBJ2-7; TRBD2 aligns across 7 bases. The V gene's germline CDR1 is SQVTM and CDR2 ANQGSEA. Unmatched junction bases numbered 6, after V lost 4 bases and J lost 9 bases. CDR3 length: 11 residues. This CDR3 reads CSVGTSLSQYF. CDR3 DNA: TGCAGCGTTGGGACTAGTCTGTCGCAGTACTTC.

The chain carries TRBV9 and TRBJ2-5, with TRBD2 matching 11 bases. Germline CDR1 reads SGDLS; CDR2 reads YYNGEE. The V gene end was trimmed by 4 bases and the J gene end by 6 bases; junction bases not matched to a gene: 11. CDR3 length: 16 amino acids. CDR3 DNA: TGTGCCAGCAGCCCCCAAACTAGCGGGGGCCCAAAGACCCAGTACTTC. It specifies CASSPQTSGGPKTQYF.

V gene TRBV30 combines with J gene TRBJ1-4; D gene unclear. The CDR3 consists of 12 residues. The V gene lost 2 bases and the J gene lost 11 bases, with 12 bases spanning the gap. The germline gives CDR1 GTSNPN, CDR2 SVGIG (reference sequence). CDR3 in DNA: TGTGCCTGGAGTACCCAAGGCAGGAAACTGTTTTTT. The encoded protein is CAWSTQGRKLFF.

This clone was recorded a few times. This chain uses TRBV6-1 with TRBJ2-7; possibly TRBD2 for D (5 bases). Trimming removed 2 bases at V and 7 bases at J, with 30 bases between. The V gene's germline CDR1 is MNHNS and CDR2 SASEGT. The CDR3 runs to 19 residues. The CDR3 loop reads CASSESRGRAVGKSWEQYF. The CDR3, as DNA: TGTGCCAGCAGTGAATCCCGGGGTCGTGCAGTTGGGAAATCGTGGGAGCAGTACTTC.

This clone has just one count. The genes are TRBV5-6 and TRBJ2-1; TRBD2 might be the D (6 bases). V shed 3 bases and J shed 3 bases, with 13 bases lying between them. Germline CDR1 SGHDT, CDR2 YYEEEE. This CDR3 region has 15 residues. For the CDR3, the DNA is TGTGCCAGCAGCTCCACTAGCAGGGACTACAATGAGCAGTTCTTC. This sequence encodes CASSSTSRDYNEQFF. Complete variable domain (other parts from reference TRBV5-6 and TRBJ2-1): DAGVTQSPTHLIKTRGQQVTLRCSPKSGHDTVSWYQQALGQGPQFIFQYYEEEERQRGNFPDRFSGHQFPNYSSELNVNALLLGDSALYLCASSSTSRDYNEQFFGPGTRLTVL.

The V and J genes are TRBV29-1 and TRBJ2-1; D call uncertain. V was shortened by 4 bases and J by 12 bases, with 10 bases between the two germline ends. CDR1 and CDR2 (germline): SQVTM, ANQGSEA. This CDR3 region has 10 residues. Written as DNA, the CDR3 is TGCAGCGTTGGCCTAGGCGCGCAGTTCTTC. Its protein is CSVGLGAQFF.

This sequence joins TRBV5-1 and TRBJ2-1; 12 nucleotides match TRBD2. The germline V gene has CDR1 SGHRS and CDR2 YFSETQ. The CDR3 has 16 amino acids. J was trimmed by 2 bases and V by 4 bases; bases with no gene match: 4. CDR3 sequence (DNA): TGCGCCAGCAGCCCTCGGACTAGCGGGGCCTACAATGAGCAGTTCTTC. Its translation is CASSPRTSGAYNEQFF. The full variable domain, in which reference TRBV5-1 and TRBJ2-1 provide the parts outside the CDR3, is KAGVTQTPRYLIKTRGQQVTLSCSPISGHRSVSWYQQTPGQGLQFLFEYFSETQRNKGNFPGRFSGRQFSNSRSEMNVSTLELGDSALYLCASSPRTSGAYNEQFFGPGTRLTVL.

This chain links TRBV7-2 with TRBJ2-3; maybe TRBD2 (6 bases). The CDR3 spans 16 residues. Looked up from germline, CDR1 is SGHTA and CDR2 is FQGNSA. Trimming took 1 base from V and 0 from J, leaving 11 bases between them. The CDR3 nucleotides read TGTGCCAGCAGCTTAGTTGGCGGGGCTAGCACAGATACGCAGTATTTT. This sequence encodes CASSLVGGASTDTQYF. Based on the CDR3 plus reference TRBV7-2 and TRBJ2-3, the full variable domain is GAGVSQSPSNKVTEKGKDVELRCDPISGHTALYWYRQSLGQGLEFLIYFQGNSAPDKSGLPSDRFSAERTGGSVSTLTIQRTQQEDSAVYLCASSLVGGASTDTQYFGPGTRLTVL.

This chain links TRBV9 with TRBJ2-1, with no clear D. CDR1 SGDLS and CDR2 YYNGEE come from the germline V gene. The ends were cut back, 0 bases at V and 1 base at J, with 5 bases in the middle. The CDR3 sequence is 14 residues long. The CDR3: CASSVVLSYNEQFF. As DNA, the CDR3 is TGTGCCAGCAGCGTAGTATTGTCCTACAATGAGCAGTTCTTC.

The chain is built from TRBV4-1 and TRBJ2-1, with D perhaps TRBD1 (6 bases). Per the germline V gene, CDR1 is MGHRA and CDR2 is YSYEKL. V dropped 1 base and J dropped 3 bases, with 10 bases sitting between them. The CDR3 is 15 amino acids. Here the CDR3 DNA reads TGCGCCAGCAGCCAAGTGAGGGGGATCTACAATGAGCAGTTCTTC. Encoded protein: CASSQVRGIYNEQFF.